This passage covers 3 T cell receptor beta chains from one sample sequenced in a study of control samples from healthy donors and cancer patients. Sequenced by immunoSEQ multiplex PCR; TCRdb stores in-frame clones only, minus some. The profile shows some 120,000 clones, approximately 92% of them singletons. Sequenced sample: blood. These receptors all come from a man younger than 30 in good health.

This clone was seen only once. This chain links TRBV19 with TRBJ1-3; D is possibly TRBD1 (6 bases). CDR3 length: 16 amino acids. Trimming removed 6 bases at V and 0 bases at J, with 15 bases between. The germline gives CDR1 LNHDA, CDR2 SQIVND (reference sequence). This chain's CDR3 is CASRASTGISGNTIYF. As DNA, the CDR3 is TGTGCCAGTAGGGCGTCGACAGGAATCTCTGGAAACACCATATATTTT.

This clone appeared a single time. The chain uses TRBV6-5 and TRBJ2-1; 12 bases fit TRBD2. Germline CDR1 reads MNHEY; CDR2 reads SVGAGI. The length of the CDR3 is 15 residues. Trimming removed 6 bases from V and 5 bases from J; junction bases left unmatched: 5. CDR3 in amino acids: CASRDLAGGNNEQFF. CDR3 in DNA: TGTGCCAGCAGGGACCTAGCGGGGGGGAACAATGAGCAGTTCTTC.

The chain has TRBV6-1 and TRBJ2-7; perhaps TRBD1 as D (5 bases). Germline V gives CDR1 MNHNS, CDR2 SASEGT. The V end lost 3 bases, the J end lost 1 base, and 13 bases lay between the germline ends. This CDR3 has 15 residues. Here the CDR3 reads CASSDIGRVSYEQYF. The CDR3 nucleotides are TGTGCCAGCAGTGACATCGGCAGGGTGTCCTACGAGCAGTACTTC.